The clone carrying this TCR delta chain was seen only a few times. The protein TCRdb lists belongs to a much larger clone and differs from this DNA's translation at residue 12, which points to a read error; the protein shown is made from the DNA. Each sorted gammadelta sample had TRG and TRD chains sequenced. TCRdb reanalyzed the multiplex PCR reads using CATT. The repertoire holds about 89,000 delta-chain clones, with almost 1.5% as singletons. This record belongs to a study of γδ T cells in repeated Plasmodium falciparum infection. In the study overall: Sampling occurred at baseline, pre-infection for selected infections, and 21 days post-infection.

Gammadelta T cells were flow-sorted from PBMC into Vgamma9/Vdelta2+ and Vdelta2-negative populations for bulk analysis. This CDR3 has 19 residues. Germline CDR1 is TSWWSYY and CDR2 is QGS. V lost 0 bases and J 0 bases, leaving 20 bases between the germline ends. This chain uses TRDV1 with TRDJ1; D possibly corresponds to TRDD3 (7 bases). The sequencing sample was made of gamma-delta T cells from blood. The sequence was collected from a pool of human donors (malaria-infected and uninfected, not separated). Here the CDR3 DNA reads TGTGCTCTTGGGGAACTATCCTACCAGGGGGATGGCTACACCGATAAACTCATCTTT. This encodes CALGELSYQGDGYTDKLIF.